The 24 T cell receptor beta chains listed next were all sequenced from one sample in a study of cytomegalovirus exposure and HLA in healthy donors. It was with 60 Vbeta and 13 Jbeta primers that the PCR ran. Data came from immunoSEQ multiplex PCR; TCRdb stores just in-frame clones and leaves some out. Of roughly 140,000 clones listed, about 79% are singletons. The sequenced material came from PBMCs. Receptors originate from a middle-aged man in good health and CMV-seropositive.

V is TRBV4-3 and J is TRBJ1-4; maybe TRBD1 (5 bases). CDR3 length: 17 residues. Germline-derived CDR1 and CDR2 are LGHNA and YSLEER. V lost 0 bases and J lost 8, with 19 bases in between. CDR3 nucleotides: TGCGCCAGCAGCCAAGAAATCCCTCCAACAGGCAGGGAAAAACTGTTTTTT. Translation: CASSQEIPPTGREKLFF.

This chain uses TRBV6-5 with TRBJ2-5, with 8 bases aligning to TRBD2. The CDR3 length is 16 residues. Germline CDR1 reads MNHEY; CDR2 reads SVGAGI. Trimming cost V 0 bases and J 4 bases; bases outside gene matches: 7. CDR3 in amino acids: CASSYSTSGGPETQYF. The DNA for the CDR3 is TGTGCCAGCAGTTACTCTACAAGCGGGGGCCCAGAGACCCAGTACTTC.

The chain carries TRBV9 and TRBJ2-3, with 9 positions matching TRBD2. Germline CDR1 is SGDLS and CDR2 is YYNGEE. V was pared by 3 bases and J by 10 bases, with 12 bases of the junction left unmatched. The CDR3 totals 15 residues. CDR3 nucleotides: TGTGCCAGCAGCGCGGGACTAGCTTCAGGTCAGGCGCAGTATTTT. Residues: CASSAGLASGQAQYF.

This clone was picked up one time. The chain combines TRBV11-2 with TRBJ2-3, with D tentatively TRBD2 (5 bases). CDR1 SGHAT and CDR2 FQNNGV come from the germline V gene. The CDR3 has 17 amino acids. Trimming cost V 5 bases and J 0 bases, with 18 bases left between them. Here the CDR3 DNA reads TGTGCCAGCAGCCAAGGACTCGGAAGGGCTAGCACAGATACGCAGTATTTT. Translating gives CASSQGLGRASTDTQYF.

The chain recombines TRBV10-3 with TRBJ1-3; D is perhaps TRBD1 (6 bases). This CDR3 has 14 residues. CDR1 and CDR2 from the germline V gene are ENHRY and SYGVKD. Trimming pared 6 bases from V and 0 bases from J, leaving 9 bases between. The CDR3 region is CAIRTGASGNTIYF. As DNA, the CDR3 is TGTGCCATCAGGACAGGAGCCTCTGGAAACACCATATATTTT.

This chain links TRBV5-1 with TRBJ2-1, with TRBD2 matching 10 bases. With V trimmed by 4 bases and J by 2 bases, 3 bases remained unmatched. Germline lookup yields CDR1 SGHRS and CDR2 YFSETQ. The CDR3 length is 15 residues. Here the CDR3 reads CASSSSGGAYNEQFF. The CDR3 nucleotides are TGCGCCAGCAGCAGCAGCGGGGGGGCCTACAATGAGCAGTTCTTC.

This clone came up once. The chain has TRBV7-9 and TRBJ1-2; D uncertain. The CDR3 covers 14 residues. Between the trimmed V and J ends, which lost 5 bases and 4 bases, there was a span of 14 bases. In germline, CDR1 is SEHNR, CDR2 FQNEAQ (reference sequence). The CDR3 spells CASSANNPSYGYTF. The CDR3 region has the DNA TGTGCCAGCAGCGCAAACAACCCCAGCTATGGCTACACCTTC.

Concerning this clone: The same CDR3 also results from other DNA sequences found in this sample. The V call is TRBV4-1, the J call TRBJ2-7, with 10 bases that match TRBD1. The V gene end was trimmed by 1 base and the J gene end by 4 bases; junction bases not matched to a gene: 4. From germline, CDR1 is MGHRA and CDR2 YSYEKL. The CDR3 totals 15 residues. CDR3 region: CASSQAMGQGYEQYF. CDR3 bases: TGCGCCAGCAGCCAAGCCATGGGACAGGGGTACGAGCAGTACTTC.

The V gene is TRBV14, the J gene TRBJ2-1, with D unresolved. CDR3 length equals 16 residues. From germline, CDR1 is SGHDN and CDR2 FVKESK. Trimming cost V 4 bases and J 0 bases, with 13 bases left between them. The CDR3 coding sequence is TGTGCCAGCAGCCGCCTCTTAAGGAGCTCCTACAATGAGCAGTTCTTC. This gives the protein CASSRLLRSSYNEQFF.

J is TRBJ2-7 and V is TRBV27; D may be TRBD2 (6 bases). Germline CDR1 MNHEY, CDR2 SMNVEV (reference sequence). This CDR3 has 16 amino acids. V was trimmed by 3 bases and J by 2 bases, leaving 17 bases between them. CDR3 amino acids: CASSFFSGAGAYEQYF. The CDR3 DNA reads TGTGCCAGCAGTTTCTTCTCGGGAGCGGGTGCCTACGAGCAGTACTTC.

The gene calls are TRBV7-9 and TRBJ1-2, with 8 bases aligning to TRBD1. The V segment lost 6 bases and the J segment 7 bases; nucleotides outside the gene matches: 10. The CDR3 spans 14 residues. Germline CDR1 reads SEHNR; CDR2 reads FQNEAQ (reference sequence). CDR3 region: CASSYPGQASGYTF. The CDR3, as DNA: TGTGCCAGCAGTTATCCGGGACAGGCGAGTGGCTACACCTTC.

The gene calls are TRBV18 and TRBJ1-1, with a weak D call TRBD1 (6 bases). The V gene lost 5 bases and the J gene lost 0 bases, with 16 bases spanning the gap. The V gene's germline CDR1 is KGHSH and CDR2 LQKENI. This CDR3 is built from 16 residues. Written as DNA, the CDR3 is TGTGCCAGCTCATCAACCACTTGGACAGTGAACACTGAAGCTTTCTTT. Protein: CASSSTTWTVNTEAFF. Full variable domain (outside the CDR3, taken from reference TRBV18 and TRBJ1-1): NAGVMQNPRHLVRRRGQEARLRCSPMKGHSHVYWYRQLPEEGLKFMVYLQKENIIDESGMPKERFSAEFPKEGPSILRIQQVVRGDSAAYFCASSSTTWTVNTEAFFGQGTRLTVV.

The rearrangement joins TRBV27 to TRBJ1-1, with TRBD1 matching 8 bases. The CDR3 consists of 16 residues. Germline CDR1 is MNHEY and CDR2 is SMNVEV (reference sequence). V was pared by 2 bases and J by 0 bases, with 5 bases of the junction left unmatched. The CDR3 DNA follows: TGTGCCAGCAGTTTAAGGTCAGGGGGCATGAACACTGAAGCTTTCTTT. This codes for CASSLRSGGMNTEAFF.

The V and J genes are TRBV21-1 and TRBJ2-7; the table's D call TRBD2 went unverified against the DNA. TRBV21-1 is a listed pseudogene. The CDR3 runs 15 residues. The CDR3 nucleotides read TGTGCCAGCAGCAATAGGCGGGGTGCAGCCCACGAGCAGTACTTC. It yields the protein CASSNRRGAAHEQYF.

The chain joins TRBV7-9 to TRBJ1-3; the D is unclear. Germline V gene lookup returns CDR1 SEHNR and CDR2 FQNEAQ (reference sequence). Between the trimmed V and J ends, which lost 6 bases and 0 bases, there was a span of 12 bases. The CDR3 sequence is 15 residues long. The CDR3 region is CASREEAASGNTIYF. CDR3 nucleotide sequence: TGTGCCAGCAGAGAAGAGGCAGCCTCTGGAAACACCATATATTTT. Complete variable domain (other parts from reference TRBV7-9 and TRBJ1-3): DTGVSQNPRHKITKRGQNVTFRCDPISEHNRLYWYRQTLGQGPEFLTYFQNEAQLEKSRLLSDRFSAERPKGSFSTLEIQRTEQGDSAMYLCASREEAASGNTIYFGEGSWLTVV.

CDR3 nucleotides: TGTGCCTGGAGGACAAGACTAGCGGGTTCCTACGAGCAGTACTTC. The encoded protein is CAWRTRLAGSYEQYF. The chain employs TRBV30 and TRBJ2-7; 10 nucleotides align to TRBD2. The CDR3 covers 15 residues. The germline V gene has CDR1 GTSNPN and CDR2 SVGIG (reference sequence). The ends lost 3 bases at V and 1 base at J; junction bases unmatched: 6. Together with reference TRBV30 and TRBJ2-7, the CDR3 gives the full variable domain: SQTIHQWPATLVQPVGSPLSLECTVEGTSNPNLYWYRQAAGRGLQLLFYSVGIGQISSEVPQNLSASRPQDRQFILSSKKLLLSDSGFYLCAWRTRLAGSYEQYFGPGTRLTVT.

The rearrangement uses TRBV6-5 and TRBJ1-1; TRBD1 might be the D (6 bases). Trimming removed 0 bases at V and 4 bases at J, with 9 bases between. CDR3 length: 14 residues. Germline CDR1 is MNHEY and CDR2 is SVGAGI. In nucleotides, the CDR3 is TGTGCCAGCAGTTACTCGACAGGCGTCACTGAAGCTTTCTTT. Its protein is CASSYSTGVTEAFF.

The J gene is TRBJ2-5, the V gene TRBV2; 10 nucleotides line up with TRBD1. The CDR3 totals 16 residues. Germline assignment: CDR1 SNHLY and CDR2 FYNNEI. V was clipped by 5 bases and J by 3 bases; unmatched bases: 9. CDR3 DNA sequence: TGTGCCAGCAGTATAAATCCCGGGACAGGGGAAGAGACCCAGTACTTC. This translates into CASSINPGTGEETQYF.

This chain uses TRBV7-9 with TRBJ1-1; D gene uncertain. In germline, CDR1 is SEHNR, CDR2 FQNEAQ (reference sequence). CDR3 length: 15 residues. The ends were cut back, 4 bases at V and 7 bases at J, with 19 bases in the middle. Here the CDR3 reads CASSSSNWEKVEAFF. The CDR3 DNA sequence: TGTGCCAGCAGCTCATCTAACTGGGAGAAGGTTGAAGCTTTCTTT. The whole variable domain, remainder taken from reference TRBV7-9 and TRBJ1-1, is DTGVSQNPRHKITKRGQNVTFRCDPISEHNRLYWYRQTLGQGPEFLTYFQNEAQLEKSRLLSDRFSAERPKGSFSTLEIQRTEQGDSAMYLCASSSSNWEKVEAFFGQGTRLTVV.

This clone was seen only a few times. The rearrangement joins TRBV4-1 to TRBJ1-3, with a tentative D call TRBD1 (5 bases). V was pared by 6 bases and J by 0 bases, with 21 bases between. This CDR3 spans 18 amino acids. Germline V CDR1 and CDR2: MGHRA, YSYEKL. The CDR3 sequence is CASRKGLMGGFSGNTIYF. In DNA form, the CDR3 reads TGCGCCAGCAGGAAGGGGTTAATGGGGGGGTTCTCTGGAAACACCATATATTTT.

The count of this clone is one. The CDR3 nucleotides read TGTGCCAGCATCATGACAGGGGCTCTCTATGGCTACACCTTC. Translated, it gives CASIMTGALYGYTF. The chain recombines TRBV28 with TRBJ1-2; 8 nucleotides line up with TRBD1. This CDR3 is built from 14 residues. CDR1 MDHEN and CDR2 SYDVKM come from the germline V gene. V lost 7 bases to trimming and J lost 4 bases; unmatched junction nucleotides: 8.

The CDR3 DNA is TGCGCCAGCAGCCAGGAGGGGGCAGGTAGCGGCGCGAATCAGCCCCAGCATTTT. As protein: CASSQEGAGSGANQPQHF. The chain has TRBV4-1 and TRBJ1-5; TRBD1 aligns across 7 bases. V lost 3 bases and J lost 4; bases outside the gene matches: 15. The V gene's germline CDR1 is MGHRA and CDR2 YSYEKL. CDR3 length equals 18 residues.

The chain is built from TRBV7-6 and TRBJ2-3; D is possibly TRBD2 (5 bases). CDR1 and CDR2 from the germline V gene are SGHVS and FNYEAQ. CDR3 length equals 14 residues. The V and J ends lost 1 base and 4 bases respectively, with 9 bases between them. As DNA, the CDR3 is TGTGCCAGCAGCTTAGGCCGAGGGCCAGATACGCAGTATTTT. Translated, it gives CASSLGRGPDTQYF. Full variable domain (outside the CDR3, taken from reference TRBV7-6 and TRBJ2-3): GAGVSQSPRYKVTKRGQDVALRCDPISGHVSLYWYRQALGQGPEFLTYFNYEAQQDKSGLPNDRFSAERPEGSISTLTIQRTEQRDSAMYRCASSLGRGPDTQYFGPGTRLTVL.

This clone has a handful of counts. The chain has TRBV5-8 and TRBJ2-7; TRBD1 matches 12 bases. Germline V gene data show CDR1 as SGHTS and CDR2 as YDEGEE. This CDR3 has 19 amino acids. The trim removed 0 bases at V and 6 bases at J, leaving 16 bases unmatched. The CDR3 sequence: CASSLEGKLGQGAPFEQYF. The CDR3, as DNA: TGTGCCAGCAGCTTGGAGGGGAAATTGGGACAGGGGGCGCCTTTCGAGCAGTACTTC.